In this sample, the clone carrying this T cell receptor beta chain turned up a few times. Its specificity is unknown. TCRdb's copy holds only in-frame clones and misses some; the assay was immunoSEQ multiplex PCR. The sample records 65,000 to 85,000 clones, around 80% being singletons. This sample was included in a study of OX40 agonist ivuxolimab in advanced cancers. Study overall: Those enrolled were approximately 83% male, with a mean age of around 57 years and ages from 23 to 79.

General observations from the study: Expanded clones were, on average, more numerous in CD8+ T cells than in CD4+. Patients with a partial response at 0.1-3.0 mg/kg had among the lowest clonal expansion.

The ends were cut back, 7 bases at V and 1 base at J, with 16 bases in the middle. CDR1 WSHSY and CDR2 SAAADI come from the germline V gene. The CDR3 totals 15 residues. J is TRBJ2-5 and V is TRBV10-2; the D is unclear. The source is an adult with an advanced solid tumor such as melanoma, head and neck, liver or kidney cancer. The sequencing used CD4+ or CD8+ T cells sorted from blood, collected in a trial of the OX40 agonist ivuxolimab. The CDR3 is CASTSYSASQETQYF. CDR3 DNA: TGCGCCAGCACCTCATATTCGGCCAGCCAAGAGACCCAGTACTTC.